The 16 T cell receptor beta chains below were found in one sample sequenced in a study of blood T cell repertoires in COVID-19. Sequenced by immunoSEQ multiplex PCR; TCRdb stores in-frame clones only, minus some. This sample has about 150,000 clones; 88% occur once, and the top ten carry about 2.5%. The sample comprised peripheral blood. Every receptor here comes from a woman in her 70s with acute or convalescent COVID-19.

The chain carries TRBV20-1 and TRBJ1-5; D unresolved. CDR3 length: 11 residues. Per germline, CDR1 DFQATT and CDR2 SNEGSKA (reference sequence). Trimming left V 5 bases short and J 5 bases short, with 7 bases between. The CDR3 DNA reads TGCAGTGCTTCCGGGGATCAGCCCCAGCATTTT. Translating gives CSASGDQPQHF.

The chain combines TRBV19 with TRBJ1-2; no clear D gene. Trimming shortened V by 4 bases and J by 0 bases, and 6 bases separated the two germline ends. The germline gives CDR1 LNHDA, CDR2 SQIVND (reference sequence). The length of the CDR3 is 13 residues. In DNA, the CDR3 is TGTGCCAGTAGTACACAACCTAACTATGGCTACACCTTC. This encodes CASSTQPNYGYTF.

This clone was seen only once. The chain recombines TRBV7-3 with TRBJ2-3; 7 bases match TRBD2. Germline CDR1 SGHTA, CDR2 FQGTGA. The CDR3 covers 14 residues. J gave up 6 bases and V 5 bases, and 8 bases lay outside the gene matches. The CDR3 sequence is CASSLGLVPDTQYF. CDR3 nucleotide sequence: TGTGCCAGCAGCCTTGGACTAGTCCCTGATACGCAGTATTTT.

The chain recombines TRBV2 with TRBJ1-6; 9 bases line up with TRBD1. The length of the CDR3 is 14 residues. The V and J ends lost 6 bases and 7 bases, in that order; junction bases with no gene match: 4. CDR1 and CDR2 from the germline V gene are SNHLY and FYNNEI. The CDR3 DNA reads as TGTGCCAGCAGAGGAGGGACAGGGAATTCACCCCTCCACTTT. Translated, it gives CASRGGTGNSPLHF.

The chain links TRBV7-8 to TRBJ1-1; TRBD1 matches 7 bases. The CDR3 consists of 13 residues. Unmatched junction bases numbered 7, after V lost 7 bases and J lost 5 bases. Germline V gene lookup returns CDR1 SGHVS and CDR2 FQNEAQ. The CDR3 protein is CASNRQGGTEAFF. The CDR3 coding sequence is TGTGCCAGCAATAGACAGGGTGGGACTGAAGCTTTCTTT.

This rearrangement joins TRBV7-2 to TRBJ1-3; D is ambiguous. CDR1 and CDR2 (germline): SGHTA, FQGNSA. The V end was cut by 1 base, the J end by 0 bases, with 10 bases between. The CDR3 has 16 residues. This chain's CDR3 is CASSLGPGTSGNTIYF. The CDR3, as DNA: TGTGCCAGCAGCTTAGGGCCAGGAACCTCTGGAAACACCATATATTTT.

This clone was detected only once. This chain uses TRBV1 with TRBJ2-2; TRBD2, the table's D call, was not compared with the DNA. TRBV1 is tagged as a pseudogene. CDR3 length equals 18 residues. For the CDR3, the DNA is TGCACCAGCAGCCAAGGGGAAGCGGGGGGCGGCCACACCGGGGAGCTGTTTTTT. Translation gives CTSSQGEAGGGHTGELFF.

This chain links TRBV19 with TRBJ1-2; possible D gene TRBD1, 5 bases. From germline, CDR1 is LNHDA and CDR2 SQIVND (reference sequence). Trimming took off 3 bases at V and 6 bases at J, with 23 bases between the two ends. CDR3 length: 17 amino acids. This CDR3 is CASSIVGPANPWDGYTF. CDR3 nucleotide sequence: TGTGCCAGTAGTATCGTGGGGCCCGCTAACCCCTGGGATGGCTACACCTTC. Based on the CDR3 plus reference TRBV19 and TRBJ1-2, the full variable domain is DGGITQSPKYLFRKEGQNVTLSCEQNLNHDAMYWYRQDPGQGLRLIYYSQIVNDFQKGDIAEGYSVSREKKESFPLTVTSAQKNPTAFYLCASSIVGPANPWDGYTFGSGTRLTVV.

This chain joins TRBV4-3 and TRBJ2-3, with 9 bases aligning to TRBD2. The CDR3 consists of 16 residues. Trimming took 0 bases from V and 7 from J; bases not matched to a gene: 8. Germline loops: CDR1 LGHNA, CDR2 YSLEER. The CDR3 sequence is CASSQDSSGGSYTQYF. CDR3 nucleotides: TGCGCCAGCAGCCAAGACTCGAGCGGGGGGTCATATACGCAGTATTTT.

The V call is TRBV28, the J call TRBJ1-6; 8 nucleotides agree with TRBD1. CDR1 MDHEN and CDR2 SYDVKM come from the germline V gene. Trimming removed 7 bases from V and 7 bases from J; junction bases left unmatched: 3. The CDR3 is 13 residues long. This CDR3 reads CASTTGGNSPLHF. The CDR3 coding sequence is TGTGCCAGCACTACAGGGGGAAATTCACCCCTCCACTTT. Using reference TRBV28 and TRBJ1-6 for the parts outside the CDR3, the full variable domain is DVKVTQSSRYLVKRTGEKVFLECVQDMDHENMFWYRQDPGLGLRLIYFSYDVKMKEKGDIPEGYSVSREKKERFSLILESASTNQTSMYLCASTTGGNSPLHFGNGTRLTVT.

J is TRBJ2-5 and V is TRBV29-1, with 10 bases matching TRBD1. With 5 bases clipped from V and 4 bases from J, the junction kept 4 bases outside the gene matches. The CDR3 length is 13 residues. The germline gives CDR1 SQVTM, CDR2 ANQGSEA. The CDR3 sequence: CSVRQGAGETQYF. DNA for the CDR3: TGCAGCGTTAGACAGGGGGCTGGAGAGACCCAGTACTTC.

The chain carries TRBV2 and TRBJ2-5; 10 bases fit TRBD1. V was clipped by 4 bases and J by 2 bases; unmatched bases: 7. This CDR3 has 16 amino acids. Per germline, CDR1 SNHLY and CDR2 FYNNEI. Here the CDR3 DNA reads TGTGCCAGCAGTGGACAGGGGGCGCCCCCTCAAGAGACCCAGTACTTC. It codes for CASSGQGAPPQETQYF.

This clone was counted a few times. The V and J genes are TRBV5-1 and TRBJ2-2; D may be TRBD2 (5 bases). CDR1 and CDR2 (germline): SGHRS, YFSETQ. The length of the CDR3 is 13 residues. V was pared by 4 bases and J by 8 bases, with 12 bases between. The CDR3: CASSTISGGELFF. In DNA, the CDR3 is TGCGCCAGCAGCACCATCAGCGGTGGGGAGCTGTTTTTT.

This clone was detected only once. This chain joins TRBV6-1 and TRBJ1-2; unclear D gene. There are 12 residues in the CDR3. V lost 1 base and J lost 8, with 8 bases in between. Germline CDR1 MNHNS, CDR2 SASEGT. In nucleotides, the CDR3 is TGTGCCAGCAGTGAAGAAACGGAGGGCTACACCTTC. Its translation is CASSEETEGYTF.

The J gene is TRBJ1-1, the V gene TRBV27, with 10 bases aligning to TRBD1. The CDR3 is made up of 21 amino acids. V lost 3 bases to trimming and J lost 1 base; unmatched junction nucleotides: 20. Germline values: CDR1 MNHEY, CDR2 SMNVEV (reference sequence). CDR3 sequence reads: CASSFWGVEPGTGEGNTEAFF. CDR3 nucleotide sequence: TGTGCCAGCAGTTTTTGGGGCGTGGAGCCCGGGACAGGGGAGGGGAACACTGAAGCTTTCTTT.

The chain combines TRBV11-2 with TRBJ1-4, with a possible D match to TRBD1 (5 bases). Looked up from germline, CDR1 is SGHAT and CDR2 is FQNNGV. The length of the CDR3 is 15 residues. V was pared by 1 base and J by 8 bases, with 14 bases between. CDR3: CASSLAIRVGEKLFF. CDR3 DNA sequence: TGTGCCAGCAGCTTAGCCATCAGGGTTGGCGAAAAACTGTTTTTT.